This TCR beta chain was sequenced in a study of shared clonotypes between healthy human individuals. Study-wide points: Sorted-subset samples were not fully sequenced, rarefaction indicated.

Only in-frame clones appear in the TCRdb table, and some are missing; sequencing was by immunoSEQ multiplex PCR. The top ten clones hold roughly 0.13% of a sample with just over 2,000,000 clones, 95% of them seen once. Points on this clone: The antigen remains undetermined.

The source material was naive CD4+ T cells sorted from blood. This sample's subset: CD45RA+ positively selected. The clonotype was recovered from a man aged 18 to 30 in good health.

The CDR3 reads CASSVGTGVGQPQHF. The CDR3, as DNA: TGTGCCAGCAGTGTAGGGACAGGGGTGGGTCAGCCCCAGCATTTT. The rearrangement joins TRBV25-1 to TRBJ1-5; 10 positions match TRBD1. V shed 4 bases and J 6 bases; nucleotides not matched to a gene: 6. The germline gives CDR1 MGHDK, CDR2 SYGVNS. CDR3 length: 15 amino acids.